One T cell receptor (beta chain) is described in this entry. Its antigen is not identified. Reverse transcribing all isolated RNA meant expressed TCRB transcripts were sequenced. Sequencing used immunoSEQ multiplex PCR; TCRdb keeps in-frame clones, though not all of them. This table has over 300,000 clones, around 9.3% appearing once. Losses at the gene ends were 4 bases for V and 8 bases for J; bases not matched to a gene: 8. Germline-derived CDR1 and CDR2 are SGHDT and YYEEEE. The CDR3 has 13 amino acids. This record belongs to a study of beta chain features in type 1 diabetes. The study, taken as a whole, reports: Shortening that was moderate but significant affected the TCRB CDR3s of Type 1 diabetes patients in all four CD4+ subsets.

The V gene is TRBV5-6, the J gene TRBJ1-2; 7 nucleotides line up with TRBD1. The source is a man aged 25 to 40 with type 1 diabetes. Material for sequencing was central memory CD4+ T cells from blood. In DNA, the CDR3 is TGTGCCAGCAGCCATACAGGGGATGACGGCTACACCTTC. Translated, it gives CASSHTGDDGYTF.